Shown below are 14 T cell receptor beta chains from a single sample sequenced in a study of T cells in localized non-small cell lung cancer. Sequenced by immunoSEQ multiplex PCR; TCRdb stores in-frame clones only, minus some. The data contain roughly 7,000 clones, about 21% of them singletons. The sequences come from lung tumor tissue, collected before any cancer treatment. The receptor set was obtained from a man aged 35-75 years with stage III squamous cell lung carcinoma.

There are a few counts of this clone. The chain combines TRBV6-8 with TRBJ2-7; TRBD1 matches at 7 bases. After removal of 0 bases from V and 7 bases from J, the junction contained 9 bases not matched to a gene. This CDR3 region has 15 residues. CDR1 is MNHGY, CDR2 SAAAGT, per germline. CDR3 residues: CASSYSMGQSKEQYF. CDR3 DNA: TGTGCCAGCAGTTACTCGATGGGACAGTCGAAGGAGCAGTACTTC.

The chain is built from TRBV9 and TRBJ2-4; 7 nucleotides align to TRBD1. Germline values: CDR1 SGDLS, CDR2 YYNGEE. The CDR3 has 13 residues. V was pared by 3 bases and J by 7 bases, with 4 bases of the junction left unmatched. CDR3 in amino acids: CASSATGQNIQYF. For the CDR3, the DNA is TGTGCCAGCAGCGCCACGGGACAGAACATTCAGTACTTC. Together with reference TRBV9 and TRBJ2-4, the CDR3 gives the full variable domain: DSGVTQTPKHLITATGQRVTLRCSPRSGDLSVYWYQQSLDQGLQFLIQYYNGEERAKGNILERFSAQQFPDLHSELNLSSLELGDSALYFCASSATGQNIQYFGAGTRLSVL.

The rearrangement joins TRBV9 to TRBJ1-6; tentative D call: TRBD1 (6 bases). The CDR3 sequence is 14 residues long. From germline, CDR1 is SGDLS and CDR2 YYNGEE. Between the trimmed V and J ends, which lost 4 bases and 7 bases, there was a span of 12 bases. The CDR3 DNA is TGTGCCAGCAGCACCCAGGGGTTGAATTCACCCCTCCACTTT. Amino acids: CASSTQGLNSPLHF.

The chain uses TRBV6-8 and TRBJ1-1; possibly TRBD1 for D (6 bases). Germline loops: CDR1 MNHGY, CDR2 SAAAGT. Trimming left V 1 base short and J 3 bases short, with 18 bases between. The CDR3 is 17 amino acids. Written as DNA, the CDR3 is TGTGCCAGCAGTTACTTTTCCAGGTCAGGGGTTTACACTGAAGCTTTCTTT. Protein: CASSYFSRSGVYTEAFF.

This sequence joins TRBV28 and TRBJ1-2; 11 bases map to TRBD1. Germline V lookup: CDR1 MDHEN, CDR2 SYDVKM. This CDR3 comprises 15 residues. Losses at the gene ends were 5 bases for V and 7 bases for J; bases not matched to a gene: 9. The CDR3 region is CASSKDRGRFGGYTF. The CDR3 DNA sequence: TGTGCCAGCAGTAAGGACAGGGGGCGATTTGGTGGCTACACCTTC.

This clone appeared a few times. CDR3 residues: CASSVNRGRNQPQHF. CDR3 coding DNA: TGTGCCAGCAGTGTAAACAGGGGGCGGAATCAGCCCCAGCATTTT. This sequence joins TRBV6-8 and TRBJ1-5; 9 nucleotides line up with TRBD1. Germline trimming cut 5 bases from V and 4 bases from J; bases unmatched to any gene: 6. The CDR3 runs 15 residues. Germline V gene sequence: CDR1 MNHGY, CDR2 SAAAGT.

The chain links TRBV28 to TRBJ2-7; the match to TRBD1 covers 8 bases. V dropped 5 bases and J dropped 2; count of bases not matched to a gene: 8. This CDR3 is 15 amino acids long. Germline V gives CDR1 MDHEN, CDR2 SYDVKM. The CDR3 region is CASSPPTGVTYEQYF. The DNA of the CDR3 is TGTGCCAGCAGTCCCCCGACAGGGGTTACCTACGAGCAGTACTTC.

This chain uses TRBV11-3 with TRBJ2-2; D ambiguous. CDR3 length equals 16 residues. With 3 bases removed from V and 3 bases from J, the gap between germline ends came to 14 bases. The V gene's germline CDR1 is SGHNT and CDR2 YENEEA. The CDR3 nucleotides read TGTGCCAGCAGCTTGGTGCTCGGGCTAGACACCGGGGAGCTGTTTTTT. It specifies CASSLVLGLDTGELFF.

This clone appeared a few times. The rearrangement joins TRBV28 to TRBJ2-1, with D maybe TRBD2 (5 bases). The CDR3 has 17 residues. V shed 3 bases and J shed 7 bases, with 22 bases lying between them. Per germline, CDR1 MDHEN and CDR2 SYDVKM. The CDR3 region is CASSFGFGLKKGNEQFF. The CDR3 DNA sequence: TGTGCCAGCAGTTTTGGGTTTGGACTGAAAAAGGGAAATGAGCAGTTCTTC.

The table lists this clone with a few counts. This chain uses TRBV5-1 with TRBJ2-7, with TRBD1 identical over 10 bases. Germline-derived CDR1 and CDR2 are SGHRS and YFSETQ. CDR3 length: 15 residues. V gave up 4 bases and J gave up 3 bases; unmatched junction bases: 7. The CDR3 loop reads CASSPTGGNRYEQYF. The CDR3 DNA reads TGCGCCAGCAGCCCGACAGGGGGCAATCGCTACGAGCAGTACTTC.

This clone came up many times. This chain uses TRBV11-3 with TRBJ1-1; possibly TRBD1 for D (5 bases). The CDR3 has 14 amino acids. Germline values: CDR1 SGHNT, CDR2 YENEEA. Trimming removed 4 bases at V and 7 bases at J, with 16 bases between. The CDR3 nucleotides read TGTGCCAGCAGCTCTGCTGGGGGGAGGAGTGAAGCTTTCTTT. This codes for CASSSAGGRSEAFF.

This chain uses TRBV19 with TRBJ1-5, with 8 bases lining up with TRBD1. The V and J ends lost 5 bases and 4 bases, in that order; junction bases with no gene match: 10. Germline V lookup: CDR1 LNHDA, CDR2 SQIVND (reference sequence). The CDR3 loop spans 16 amino acids. The CDR3 loop reads CASSARGQGNNQPQHF. The CDR3, as DNA: TGTGCCAGTAGTGCCCGTGGACAGGGAAATAATCAGCCCCAGCATTTT.

The chain combines TRBV4-1 with TRBJ2-1, with 8 bases fitting TRBD2. J was trimmed by 4 bases and V by 0 bases; bases with no gene match: 5. CDR3 length: 16 amino acids. The V gene's germline CDR1 is MGHRA and CDR2 YSYEKL. CDR3 DNA: TGCGCCAGCAGCCAAGATTGGACGGGAGGGTACAATGAGCAGTTCTTC. Translating it yields CASSQDWTGGYNEQFF.

This clone was seen many times. This chain joins TRBV7-2 and TRBJ2-7, with D perhaps matching TRBD1 (6 bases). V was shortened by 8 bases and J by 0 bases, with 11 bases between the two germline ends. Germline CDR1 reads SGHTA; CDR2 reads FQGNSA. This CDR3 region has 13 residues. In DNA, the CDR3 is TGTGCCAGCGAAGACAGGAGCTCCTACGAGCAGTACTTC. Residues: CASEDRSSYEQYF.